Reported below is one TCR beta chain. Its target is unknown. These data originate in a study of lymphopenia after photon versus proton radiotherapy. Study outcomes and limitations: In patients who died, overall survival fell as post-nadir TCR diversity dropped more. Oligoclonal CD8+ Temra expansion after nadir drove photon patients' diversity drop. Under photons, naive T cells and diversity fell while effector/memory populations rose. Only patients who died were analyzed for survival; proton advantage is unproven.

Assay used: immunoSEQ multiplex PCR; TCRdb lists only in-frame clones, some missing. The repertoire includes roughly 150,000 clones, less than 90% of them detected once, and about 4.3% sits in the top ten. V lost 3 bases and J lost 3, with 21 bases in between. This CDR3 region has 17 residues. Per the germline V gene, CDR1 is SQVTM and CDR2 is ANQGSEA. Sequenced here: peripheral blood, sampled from a patient treated with photon-based radiotherapy. The receptor comes from a man over 45 with gastric cancer. V and J are TRBV29-1 and TRBJ2-1; D may be TRBD2 (7 bases). The CDR3 DNA follows: TGCAGCGTTGAGAGTCCCGGGGGGCCCTTTCTCTACAATGAGCAGTTCTTC. Translation gives CSVESPGGPFLYNEQFF.